This passage covers 20 T cell receptor beta chains from one sample sequenced in a study of OX40 agonist ivuxolimab in advanced cancers. This table comes from immunoSEQ multiplex PCR, and its TCRdb copy is limited to in-frame clones, with some not included. The sample has tens of thousands of clones, around 80% seen once. Sequences were derived from CD4+ or CD8+ T cells sorted from blood, sampled in a trial of the OX40 agonist ivuxolimab. The receptors were gathered from an adult with an advanced solid tumor such as melanoma, head and neck, liver or kidney cancer.

This clone appeared a single time. This sequence joins TRBV7-8 and TRBJ2-1; 13 bases match TRBD2. This CDR3 has 17 amino acids. CDR1 is SGHVS and CDR2 is FQNEAQ in the germline V gene. J gave up 0 bases and V 5 bases, and 4 bases lay outside the gene matches. In DNA form, the CDR3 reads TGTGCCAGCAGCCCGACTAGCGGGAGGAGCTCCTACAATGAGCAGTTCTTC. Amino acids: CASSPTSGRSSYNEQFF. Drawing the rest from reference TRBV7-8 and TRBJ2-1, the complete variable domain is GAGVSQSPRYKVAKRGQDVALRCDPISGHVSLFWYQQALGQGPEFLTYFQNEAQLDKSGLPSDRFFAERPEGSVSTLKIQRTQQEDSAVYLCASSPTSGRSSYNEQFFGPGTRLTVL.

The CDR3 reads CASSKGGKKGAGANVLTF. CDR3 coding DNA: TGTGCCAGCAGCAAAGGGGGCAAAAAAGGGGCTGGGGCCAACGTCCTGACTTTC. The V and J genes are TRBV21-1 and TRBJ2-6; the D call TRBD1 from the table was never checked on the DNA. TRBV21-1 is an annotated pseudogene. This CDR3 spans 18 amino acids.

V and J are TRBV28 and TRBJ1-6, with TRBD1 as a possible D gene (5 bases). Germline assignment: CDR1 MDHEN and CDR2 SYDVKM. This CDR3 has 12 residues. V was shortened by 3 bases and J by 15 bases, with 12 bases between the two germline ends. CDR3 sequence reads: CASSFMGRSLHF. DNA of the CDR3: TGTGCCAGCAGTTTTATGGGGCGGAGCCTCCACTTT.

This clone was counted a single time. The J gene is TRBJ2-2, the V gene TRBV5-1; a possible D gene is TRBD2 (5 bases). The length of the CDR3 is 15 residues. The V and J ends lost 0 bases and 4 bases respectively, with 10 bases between them. Germline V CDR1 and CDR2: SGHRS, YFSETQ. The DNA for the CDR3 is TGCGCCAGCAGCTTGGGAGGGAGTTTCACCGGGGAGCTGTTTTTT. It encodes CASSLGGSFTGELFF.

CDR3 bases: TGTGCCAGCAGTTTAGGGAGTAGACAGGGGTCTTACACCTTC. Its protein product is CASSLGSRQGSYTF. The chain couples TRBV28 to TRBJ1-2; 8 nucleotides match TRBD1. V lost 2 bases, J lost 11 bases, and 10 bases stayed unmatched. The CDR3 is 14 residues long. The germline V gene encodes CDR1 MDHEN and CDR2 SYDVKM.

The chain has TRBV11-2 and TRBJ1-3; no clear D. The germline gives CDR1 SGHAT, CDR2 FQNNGV. Trimming shortened V by 2 bases and J by 2 bases, and 10 bases separated the two germline ends. This CDR3 is 15 amino acids long. The CDR3 bases are TGTGCCAGCAGCTTACGGATTGGGACTGGAAACACCATATATTTT. This sequence encodes CASSLRIGTGNTIYF. The full variable domain, its missing parts supplied by reference TRBV11-2 and TRBJ1-3, is EAGVAQSPRYKIIEKRQSVAFWCNPISGHATLYWYQQILGQGPKLLIQFQNNGVVDDSQLPKDRFSAERLKGVDSTLKIQPAKLEDSAVYLCASSLRIGTGNTIYFGEGSWLTVV.

The gene calls are TRBV29-1 and TRBJ2-4, with D perhaps TRBD1 or TRBD2 (6 bases each). The germline V and J ends were trimmed by 6 bases and 7 bases, with 16 bases remaining between them. Germline values: CDR1 SQVTM, CDR2 ANQGSEA. This CDR3 spans 13 amino acids. The CDR3 protein is CSVTGSGSNIQYF. DNA of the CDR3: TGCAGCGTCACAGGGAGCGGGTCGAACATTCAGTACTTC.

V and J are TRBV6-5 and TRBJ2-7, with a tentative D call TRBD2 (7 bases). The CDR3 spans 15 residues. The germline CDR1 and CDR2 sequences are MNHEY and SVGAGI. V dropped 6 bases and J dropped 6 bases, with 21 bases sitting between them. The CDR3 protein is CASSGGRNVGLEQYF. CDR3 DNA sequence: TGTGCCAGCAGCGGGGGGCGCAACGTAGGTCTCGAGCAGTACTTC.

DNA for the CDR3: TGTGCCAGCAGCTTTATTGCAGGGTATGGCGACACCGGGGAGCTGTTTTTT. Translated, it gives CASSFIAGYGDTGELFF. The genes are TRBV7-9 and TRBJ2-2; TRBD1 might be the D (5 bases). This CDR3 is built from 17 residues. The germline V gene has CDR1 SEHNR and CDR2 FQNEAQ (reference sequence). V was clipped by 3 bases and J by 3 bases, with 17 bases between them.

V usage is TRBV29-1 and J usage is TRBJ1-1; D perhaps matches TRBD1 (6 bases). This CDR3 comprises 12 residues. From germline, CDR1 is SQVTM and CDR2 ANQGSEA. V was trimmed by 7 bases and J by 1 base, leaving 10 bases between them. The CDR3 DNA reads as TGCAGCGCGGGGGGGGCGAACACTGAAGCTTTCTTT. It yields the protein CSAGGANTEAFF.

The chain uses TRBV6-1 and TRBJ1-5; maybe TRBD1 (5 bases). CDR1 and CDR2 from the germline V gene are MNHNS and SASEGT. The length of the CDR3 is 15 residues. Trimming cost V 0 bases and J 3 bases, with 9 bases left between them. In nucleotides, the CDR3 is TGTGCCAGCAGTGAAGCGGGGGGGTCCAATCAGCCCCAGCATTTT. Translating it yields CASSEAGGSNQPQHF.

The gene calls are TRBV18 and TRBJ1-2; D gene uncertain. The V end was cut by 2 bases, the J end by 0 bases, with 4 bases between. The CDR3 has 13 amino acids. In germline, CDR1 is KGHSH, CDR2 LQKENI. CDR3 sequence reads: CASSPDTNYGYTF. For the CDR3, the DNA is TGTGCCAGCTCACCAGACACTAACTATGGCTACACCTTC.

This clone showed up just once. The J gene is TRBJ1-1, the V gene TRBV6-5, with TRBD1 as a possible D gene (5 bases). Trimming stripped 7 bases from V and 1 base from J, with 16 bases between. Germline values: CDR1 MNHEY, CDR2 SVGAGI. The CDR3 covers 15 residues. In DNA form, the CDR3 reads TGTGCCAGCAATCCCGTAGGGCAGGGGAACACTGAAGCTTTCTTT. It is translated as CASNPVGQGNTEAFF.

This clone turned up a few times. The same CDR3 also results from other DNA sequences found in this sample. The chain is built from TRBV9 and TRBJ2-2; no firm D call. The V gene's germline CDR1 is SGDLS and CDR2 YYNGEE. V lost 0 bases and J 8 bases, leaving 8 bases between the germline ends. The CDR3 is 13 amino acids. Here the CDR3 DNA reads TGTGCCAGCAGCGTAGAGCCGCCTGGGGAGCTGTTTTTT. Translating it yields CASSVEPPGELFF.

For the CDR3, the DNA is TGCGCCAGCAGCTTGGGGACAGGGCTCAACCAAGAGACCCAGTACTTC. As protein: CASSLGTGLNQETQYF. The chain links TRBV5-1 to TRBJ2-5, with 8 positions matching TRBD1. This CDR3 comprises 16 residues. Germline V gives CDR1 SGHRS, CDR2 YFSETQ. J was trimmed by 0 bases and V by 0 bases; bases with no gene match: 4.

The J gene is TRBJ1-6, the V gene TRBV15; D not resolved. Germline V gives CDR1 LNHNV, CDR2 YYDKDF (reference sequence). The CDR3 has 15 residues. Trimming took 6 bases from V and 0 from J, leaving 9 bases between them. The CDR3 sequence is CATRDRSSYNSPLHF. DNA of the CDR3: TGTGCCACCAGAGACCGTAGCTCCTATAATTCACCCCTCCACTTT. Full variable domain (outside the CDR3, taken from reference TRBV15 and TRBJ1-6): DAMVIQNPRYQVTQFGKPVTLSCSQTLNHNVMYWYQQKSSQAPKLLFHYYDKDFNNEADTPDNFQSRRPNTSFCFLDIRSPGLGDTAMYLCATRDRSSYNSPLHFGNGTRLTVT.

The chain recombines TRBV18 with TRBJ1-1, with TRBD1 identical over 7 bases. Germline CDR1 KGHSH, CDR2 LQKENI. The V and J ends lost 6 bases and 3 bases, in that order; junction bases with no gene match: 4. This CDR3 has 13 amino acids. The CDR3 bases are TGTGCCAGCTCCCTTGACAGGGACACTGAAGCTTTCTTT. Translation: CASSLDRDTEAFF.

This sequence joins TRBV19 and TRBJ2-4; maybe TRBD2 (6 bases). Germline V lookup: CDR1 LNHDA, CDR2 SQIVND (reference sequence). V lost 10 bases to trimming and J lost 7 bases, with 20 bases between them. The CDR3 has 14 amino acids. The CDR3 loop reads CATSAGFAGNIQYF. CDR3 DNA sequence: TGTGCCACCTCCGCAGGGTTTGCGGGGAACATTCAGTACTTC.

V is TRBV6-5 and J is TRBJ1-1, with D perhaps TRBD1 (5 bases). Per the germline V gene, CDR1 is MNHEY and CDR2 is SVGAGI. Trimming left V 6 bases short and J 2 bases short, with 10 bases between. CDR3 length equals 13 residues. CDR3 sequence: CASSRDPNTEAFF. DNA for the CDR3: TGTGCCAGCAGCCGGGACCCCAACACTGAAGCTTTCTTT.

V is TRBV28 and J is TRBJ1-1, with D maybe TRBD1 (6 bases). The CDR3 loop spans 12 amino acids. Germline assignment: CDR1 MDHEN and CDR2 SYDVKM. V was clipped by 9 bases and J by 4 bases, with 12 bases between them. CDR3 sequence: CASGRGATEAFF. CDR3 in DNA: TGTGCCAGTGGGCGGGGGGCCACTGAAGCTTTCTTT.